This TCR beta chain originates from a study of blood T cells in healthy people across ages. Study-level results: The donors' CMV status was not determined, possibly confounding changes in expanded clonotypes.

This CDR3 has 11 residues. In germline, CDR1 is SGHVS, CDR2 FQNEAQ. Losses at the gene ends were 5 bases for V and 13 bases for J; bases not matched to a gene: 5. Primed by a sample-barcoded 5' primer and a J-beta primer mix, a second PCR proceeded for 7 to 11 cycles. TCRdb independently ran MiXCR on the 5' RACE reads; one entry per CDR3 protein. The table has more than 600,000 distinct CDR3 sequences, just under 25% seen once. Total RNA was extracted at no less than 6 micrograms per sample. Turning to this clonotype: Antigen unknown.

These sequences were also reported in another study, on T cells of mothers and their children.

V usage is TRBV7-8 and J usage is TRBJ2-1; TRBD2 matches 7 bases. Material for sequencing was blood. This sequence originates from a boy younger than 18 in good health. For the CDR3, the DNA is TGTGCCAGCAGCCCTCCGGGACTACAGTTCTTC. Its protein product is CASSPPGLQFF.